The rows below give T cell receptor beta chains drawn from one sample of a study of T cell responses to AZD1222 COVID-19 vaccine. This table comes from immunoSEQ multiplex PCR, and its TCRdb copy is limited to in-frame clones, with some not included. Here the sample spans more than 70,000 clones, approximately 90% being singletons. The sequencing here drew on peripheral blood, taken 28 days after the second AZD1222 dose. The receptors were sampled from an adult who received the AZD1222 COVID-19 vaccine. Each CDR3 is given with its conserved first and last residue. A D gene is named only where the DNA matches it firmly. Part of the rows lack a size; the others show once, few, many or a class for expanded clones.

J gene | V gene | D gene | clone size | CDR3 length | CDR3 protein | CDR3 DNA
TRBJ1-2 | TRBV4-1 | . | . | 16 | CASSQDRGRLPYGYTF | TGCGCCAGCAGCCAAGACCGGGGGCGCCTCCCCTATGGCTACACCTTC
TRBJ2-5 | TRBV7-7 | TRBD1 | . | 15 | CASSLGAGGAETQYF | TGTGCTAGCAGCTTAGGGGCAGGGGGCGCCGAGACCCAGTACTTC
TRBJ2-7 | TRBV12-3/TRBV12-4 | TRBD1 | once | 13 | CASSYGTAYEQYF | TGTGCCAGCAGTTACGGGACAGCCTACGAGCAGTACTTC
TRBJ1-5 | TRBV12-5 | . | once | 17 | CASGLVSPPDSNQPQHF | TGTGCTAGTGGTTTGGTGTCCCCACCAGATAGCAATCAGCCCCAGCATTTT
TRBJ2-5 | TRBV7-8 | TRBD2 | . | 17 | CASSLGASGRAEETQYF | TGTGCCAGCAGCTTAGGGGCTAGCGGGAGGGCCGAGGAGACCCAGTACTTC
TRBJ1-2 | TRBV3-1/TRBV3-2 | . | once | 13 | CASSRGINYGYTF | TGTGCCAGCAGTAGGGGAATAAACTATGGCTACACCTTC
TRBJ2-7 | TRBV6-5 | TRBD1 | . | 14 | CASSYDRGNHEQYF | TGTGCCAGCAGTTACGACAGGGGGAACCACGAGCAGTACTTC
TRBJ2-3 | TRBV5-6 | . | . | 16 | CASSSLQGPHTDTQYF | TGTGCCAGCAGCTCGTTACAGGGACCCCACACAGATACGCAGTATTTT
TRBJ1-6 | TRBV6-5 | . | . | 14 | CASSYSPENSPLHF | TGTGCCAGCAGTTACTCGCCGGAGAATTCACCCCTCCACTTT
TRBJ1-2 | TRBV7-9 | TRBD1 | . | 13 | CASGQGGSYGYTF | TGTGCCAGTGGACAGGGGGGTAGCTATGGCTACACCTTC
TRBJ1-3 | TRBV15 | . | . | 15 | CATSRDWATGNTIYF | TGTGCCACCAGCAGAGATTGGGCAACTGGAAACACCATATATTTT
TRBJ1-3 | TRBV9 | TRBD1 | . | 13 | CASSVGEDRVIHF | TGTGCCAGCAGCGTAGGGGAGGACAGGGTCATACATTTT
TRBJ1-5 | TRBV2 | TRBD1 | . | 12 | CANTGGPQPQHF | TGTGCCAACACAGGGGGCCCTCAGCCCCAGCATTTT
TRBJ2-4 | TRBV30 | TRBD2 | few | 18 | CAWTRRGASGRATNIQYF | TGTGCCTGGACCAGAAGGGGGGCTAGCGGGAGGGCTACAAACATTCAGTACTTC
TRBJ2-2 | TRBV4-1 | TRBD2 | . | 16 | CASSQGLAGRGGELFF | TGCGCCAGCAGCCAAGGGCTAGCGGGAAGGGGCGGGGAGCTGTTTTTT
TRBJ1-6 | TRBV4-1 | . | . | 18 | CASSQDHRGAGVNSPLHF | TGCGCCAGCAGCCAAGATCACCGGGGGGCAGGGGTTAATTCACCCCTCCACTTT
TRBJ1-6 | TRBV30 | . | . | 14 | CACTGRVRDSPLHF | TGTGCCTGCACGGGCAGGGTTCGCGATTCACCCCTCCACTTT
TRBJ1-5 | TRBV5-1 | TRBD1 | few | 14 | CASSPGQGTQPQHF | TGCGCCAGCAGCCCCGGACAGGGAACTCAGCCCCAGCATTTT
TRBJ1-4 | TRBV4-1 | . | . | 15 | CASSQVQGFVEKLFF | TGCGCCAGCAGCCAAGTGCAGGGCTTCGTTGAAAAACTGTTTTTT
TRBJ2-3 | TRBV20-1 | . | . | 15 | CSASEVGGATDTQYF | TGCAGTGCTAGTGAGGTGGGGGGAGCCACAGATACGCAGTATTTT
TRBJ1-4 | TRBV5-4 | . | few | 15 | CASSLAGGVNEKLFF | TGTGCCAGCAGCTTGGCGGGAGGGGTCAATGAAAAACTGTTTTTT
TRBJ1-2 | TRBV10-3 | TRBD1 | . | 13 | CAILDRESYGYTF | TGTGCCATCTTGGACAGGGAGAGCTATGGCTACACCTTC
TRBJ1-3 | TRBV10-3 | . | . | 15 | CAISEQLGAGNTIYF | TGTGCCATCAGTGAGCAGCTAGGGGCTGGAAACACCATATATTTT
TRBJ2-7 | TRBV2 | . | . | 13 | CASNPLGNEEQYF | TGTGCCAGCAACCCCCTCGGGAATGAAGAGCAGTACTTC
TRBJ2-3 | TRBV2 | . | few | 12 | CASTLGIQTQYF | TGTGCCAGCACCCTGGGAATCCAAACGCAGTATTTT
TRBJ2-7 | TRBV11-2 | . | . | 13 | CASSLGQFYEQYF | TGTGCCAGCAGCTTAGGACAGTTCTACGAGCAGTACTTC
TRBJ1-1 | TRBV5-4 | TRBD1 | . | 14 | CASRAGQANTEAFF | TGTGCCAGCAGGGCGGGACAGGCGAACACTGAAGCTTTCTTT
TRBJ2-2 | TRBV2 | TRBD1 | . | 15 | CASNRQGAGTGELFF | TGTGCCAGCAACCGACAGGGGGCGGGCACCGGGGAGCTGTTTTTT
TRBJ2-7 | TRBV3-1/TRBV3-2 | . | . | 14 | CASSQDLGSYEQYF | TGTGCCAGCAGCCAAGATTTGGGATCCTACGAGCAGTACTTC
TRBJ2-5 | TRBV5-1 | . | . | 15 | CASSLGQSGAETQYF | TGCGCCAGCAGCTTAGGCCAGTCGGGGGCCGAGACCCAGTACTTC
TRBJ1-4 | TRBV6-5 | . | . | 16 | CASSYSFGATNEKLFF | TGTGCCAGCAGTTACTCGTTCGGGGCAACTAATGAAAAACTGTTTTTT
TRBJ1-2 | TRBV29-1 | . | . | 12 | CSVDGFNYGYTF | TGCAGCGTTGATGGCTTTAACTATGGCTACACCTTC
TRBJ1-1 | TRBV15 | . | . | 13 | CATSTVLDTEAFF | TGTGCCACCAGCACGGTTCTAGACACTGAAGCTTTCTTT
TRBJ1-3 | TRBV20-1 | . | . | 15 | CSATDSSLAGNTIYF | TGCAGTGCTACTGACAGCTCCCTGGCCGGAAACACCATATATTTT
TRBJ2-2 | TRBV20-1 | . | . | 11 | CSAKYTGELFF | TGCAGTGCTAAGTACACCGGGGAGCTGTTTTTT
TRBJ2-1 | TRBV9 | TRBD2 | . | 14 | CASSSGSAYSEQFF | TGTGCCAGCAGTAGCGGGAGTGCCTACAGTGAGCAGTTCTTC
TRBJ2-1 | TRBV5-1 | . | . | 14 | CASSRGTWINEQFF | TGCGCCAGCAGCCGAGGGACTTGGATAAATGAGCAGTTCTTC
TRBJ1-1 | TRBV3-1/TRBV3-2 | . | . | 14 | CASSQGGAYGEAFF | TGTGCCAGCAGCCAAGGGGGCGCATACGGTGAAGCTTTCTTT
TRBJ1-3 | TRBV4-3 | . | few | 13 | CASSRFSGNTIYF | TGCGCCAGCAGCCGCTTCTCTGGAAACACCATATATTTT
TRBJ1-1 | TRBV19 | TRBD1 | once | 14 | CASSGDRLNTEAFF | TGTGCCAGTAGTGGGGACAGGTTGAACACTGAAGCTTTCTTT
TRBJ2-1 | TRBV7-9 | . | once | 13 | CASSLPSSNEQFF | TGTGCCAGCAGCTTACCGAGCAGCAATGAGCAGTTCTTC
TRBJ1-5 | TRBV10-2 | . | few | 14 | CASNPWGGDQPQHF | TGCGCCAGCAACCCCTGGGGGGGGGATCAGCCCCAGCATTTT
TRBJ1-4 | TRBV7-6 | TRBD1 | . | 15 | CASSSSGGSNEKLFF | TGTGCCAGCAGCTCTTCAGGGGGCTCGAATGAAAAACTGTTTTTT